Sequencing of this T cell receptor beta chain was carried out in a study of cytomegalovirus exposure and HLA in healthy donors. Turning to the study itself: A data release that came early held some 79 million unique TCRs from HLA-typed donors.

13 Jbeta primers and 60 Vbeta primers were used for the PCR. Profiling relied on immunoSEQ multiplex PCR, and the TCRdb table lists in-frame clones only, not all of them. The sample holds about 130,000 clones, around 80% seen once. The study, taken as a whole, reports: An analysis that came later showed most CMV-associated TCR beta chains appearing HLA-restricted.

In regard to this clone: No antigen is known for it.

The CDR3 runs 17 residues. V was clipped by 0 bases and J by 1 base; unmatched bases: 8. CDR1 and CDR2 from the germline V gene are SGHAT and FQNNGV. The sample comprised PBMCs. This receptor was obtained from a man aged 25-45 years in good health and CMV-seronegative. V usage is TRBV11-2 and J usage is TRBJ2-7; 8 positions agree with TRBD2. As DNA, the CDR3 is TGTGCCAGCAGCTTAGATTCGGGAGGGAGGGGGTCCTACGAGCAGTACTTC. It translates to CASSLDSGGRGSYEQYF.